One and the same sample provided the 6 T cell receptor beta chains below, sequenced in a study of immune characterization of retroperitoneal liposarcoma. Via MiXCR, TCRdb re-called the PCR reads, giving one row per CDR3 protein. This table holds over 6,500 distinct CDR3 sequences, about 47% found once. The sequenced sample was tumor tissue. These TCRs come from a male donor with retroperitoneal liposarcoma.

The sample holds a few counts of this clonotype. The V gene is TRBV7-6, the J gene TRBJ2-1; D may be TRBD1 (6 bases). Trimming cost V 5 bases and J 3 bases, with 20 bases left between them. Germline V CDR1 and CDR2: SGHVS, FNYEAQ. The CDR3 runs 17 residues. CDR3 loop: CASSPEDSDSFYNEQFF. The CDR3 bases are TGTGCCAGCAGCCCAGAGGACAGTGATTCATTCTACAATGAGCAGTTCTTC.

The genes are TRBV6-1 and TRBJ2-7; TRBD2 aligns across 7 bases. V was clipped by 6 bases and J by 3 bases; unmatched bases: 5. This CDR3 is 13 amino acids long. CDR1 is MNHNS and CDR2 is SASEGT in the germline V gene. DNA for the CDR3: TGTGCCAGCAGACTAGCGACCTACTACGAGCAGTACTTC. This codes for CASRLATYYEQYF.

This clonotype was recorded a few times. CDR3: CASRLLGGEQYF. CDR3 in DNA: TGTGCCAGCAGGCTTCTAGGAGGTGAGCAGTACTTC. This chain joins TRBV12-3 or TRBV12-4 and TRBJ2-5; maybe TRBD2 (5 bases). The CDR3 extends over 12 amino acids. V dropped 6 bases and J dropped 11 bases, with 16 bases sitting between them.

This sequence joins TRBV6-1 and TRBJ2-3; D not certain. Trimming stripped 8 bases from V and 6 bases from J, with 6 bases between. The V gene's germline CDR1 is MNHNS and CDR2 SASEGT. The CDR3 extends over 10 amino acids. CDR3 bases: TGTGCCAGCCGGCGGGATACGCAGTATTTT. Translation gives CASRRDTQYF.

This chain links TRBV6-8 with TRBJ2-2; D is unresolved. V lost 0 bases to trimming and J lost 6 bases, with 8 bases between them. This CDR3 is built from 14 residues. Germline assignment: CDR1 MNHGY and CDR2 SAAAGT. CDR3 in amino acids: CASSYSEAAGELFF. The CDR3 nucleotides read TGTGCCAGCAGTTACTCTGAGGCGGCCGGGGAGCTGTTTTTT.

The CDR3 spells CASSRDATDTQYF. The CDR3 DNA reads TGTGCCAGCAGTCGGGACGCCACAGATACGCAGTATTTT. The rearrangement joins TRBV6-5 to TRBJ2-3, with D tentatively TRBD1 or TRBD2 (5 bases each). This CDR3 spans 13 amino acids. The V gene's germline CDR1 is MNHEY and CDR2 SVGAGI. V was shortened by 5 bases and J by 2 bases, with 8 bases between the two germline ends.